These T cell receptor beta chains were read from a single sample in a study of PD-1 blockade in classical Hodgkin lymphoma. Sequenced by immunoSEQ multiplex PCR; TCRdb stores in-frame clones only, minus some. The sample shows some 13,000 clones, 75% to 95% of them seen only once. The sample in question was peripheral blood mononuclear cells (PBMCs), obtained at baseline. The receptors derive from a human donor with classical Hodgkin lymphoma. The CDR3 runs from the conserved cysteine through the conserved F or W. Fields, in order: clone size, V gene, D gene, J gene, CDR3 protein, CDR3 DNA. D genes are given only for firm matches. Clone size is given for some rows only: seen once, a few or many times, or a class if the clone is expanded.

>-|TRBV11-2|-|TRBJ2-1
CASSLGAGVNEQFF
TGTGCCAGCAGCTTAGGTGCGGGTGTCAATGAGCAGTTCTTC
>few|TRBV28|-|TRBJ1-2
CASRTANYGYTF
TGTGCCAGCAGGACAGCTAACTATGGCTACACCTTC
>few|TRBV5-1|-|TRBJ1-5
CASSLDTGSNQPQHF
TGCGCCAGCAGCTTGGATACAGGTAGCAATCAGCCCCAGCATTTT
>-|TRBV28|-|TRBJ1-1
CASSFFLQDLNTEAFF
TGTGCCAGCAGTTTTTTTCTTCAAGATTTGAACACTGAAGCTTTCTTT
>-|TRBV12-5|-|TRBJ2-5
CASGLVLSQYF
TGTGCTAGTGGTTTGGTACTCTCCCAGTACTTC
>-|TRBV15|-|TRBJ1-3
CAAGRATLDTIYF
TGTGCCGCTGGGAGGGCTACCCTTGACACCATATATTTT
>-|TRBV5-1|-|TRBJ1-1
CASSDMTNTEAFF
TGCGCCAGCAGTGACATGACGAACACTGAAGCTTTCTTT
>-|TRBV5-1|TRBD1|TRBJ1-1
CASSLPTGNAEAFF
TGCGCCAGCAGCTTACCGACAGGGAACGCTGAAGCTTTCTTT
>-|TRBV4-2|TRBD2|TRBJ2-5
CASSQDLRGETQYF
TGTGCCAGCAGCCAAGATCTGCGGGGGGAGACCCAGTACTTC
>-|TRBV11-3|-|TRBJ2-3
CASSLQGASTDTQYF
TGTGCCAGCAGCTTACAGGGAGCCTCCACAGATACGCAGTATTTT
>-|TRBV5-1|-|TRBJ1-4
CASSLGHEANNEKLFF
TGCGCCAGCAGCTTGGGACATGAAGCAAATAATGAAAAACTGTTTTTT